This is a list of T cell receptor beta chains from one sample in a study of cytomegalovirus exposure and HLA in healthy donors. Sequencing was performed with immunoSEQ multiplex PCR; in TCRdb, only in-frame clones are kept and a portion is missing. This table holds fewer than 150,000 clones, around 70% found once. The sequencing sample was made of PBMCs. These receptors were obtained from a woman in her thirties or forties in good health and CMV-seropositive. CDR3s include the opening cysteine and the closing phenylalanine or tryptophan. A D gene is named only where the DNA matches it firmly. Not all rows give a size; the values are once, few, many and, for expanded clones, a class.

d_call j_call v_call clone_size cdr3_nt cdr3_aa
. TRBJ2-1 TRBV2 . TGTGCCAGCAGTGTCCTCCAAGGGGGCAATGAGCAGTTCTTC CASSVLQGGNEQFF
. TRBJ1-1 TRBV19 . TGTGCCAGTAGAAGGGTCTCGGGGACTGAAGCTTTCTTT CASRRVSGTEAFF
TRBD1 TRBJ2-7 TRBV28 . TGTGCCAGCAACGCAGGGGGCCGGGAGCAGTACTTC CASNAGGREQYF
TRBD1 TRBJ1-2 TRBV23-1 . TGCGCCAGCAGTCAGTCTACAGGGGGCGCCCCTTCCGGCTACACCTTC CASSQSTGGAPSGYTF
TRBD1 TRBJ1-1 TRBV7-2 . TGTGCCAGCAGCTTAGTAGGGGGCGAAGCTTTCTTT CASSLVGGEAFF
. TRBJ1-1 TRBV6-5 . TGTGCCAGCAGTTACCGGGGTCCGCGAACCGACGCTTTCTTT CASSYRGPRTDAFF
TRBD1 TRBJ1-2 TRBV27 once TGTGCCAGCAGTTTCCGGGACAGGGGTGGCTACACCTTC CASSFRDRGGYTF
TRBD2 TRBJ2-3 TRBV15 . TGTGCCACCAGCAGACCCCGGGCTAGCGGAGGGACAGATACGCAGTATTTT CATSRPRASGGTDTQYF
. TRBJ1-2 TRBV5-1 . TGCGCCAGCAGCTTCCAGGACTTCTATGGCTACACCTTC CASSFQDFYGYTF
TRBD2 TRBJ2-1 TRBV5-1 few TGCGCCAGCATCCTCCAAGCGGGAGTTCCCCCAAACAATGAGCAGTTCTTC CASILQAGVPPNNEQFF
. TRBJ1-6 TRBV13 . TGTGCCAGCAGCCCAAAAAATTCACCCCTCCACTTT CASSPKNSPLHF
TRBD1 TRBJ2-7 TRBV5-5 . TGTGCCAGCACTAGCAGCTCCGGGACAGGGCACGAGCAGTACTTC CASTSSSGTGHEQYF
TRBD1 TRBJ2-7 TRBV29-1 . TGCAGCGTCCGGACAGGGGGCCTCTACGAGCAGTACTTC CSVRTGGLYEQYF
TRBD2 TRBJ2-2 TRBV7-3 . TGTGCCAGCAGCTTAACAGGGGGTACGGGAGGGGCCGGCGGGGAGCTGTTTTTT CASSLTGGTGGAGGELFF
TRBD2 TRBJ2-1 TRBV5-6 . TGTGCCAGCAGCTCCTCCCCTAGCGGGGGGATCTACAATGAGCAGTTCTTC CASSSSPSGGIYNEQFF
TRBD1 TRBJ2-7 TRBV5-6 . TGTGCCAGCAGCTCGGAGGGACAGGCCTACGAGCAGTACTTC CASSSEGQAYEQYF
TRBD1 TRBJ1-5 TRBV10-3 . TGTGCCATCATGCAGGGGGACGGTCAGCCCCAGCATTTT CAIMQGDGQPQHF
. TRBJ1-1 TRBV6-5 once TGTGCCAGCAGTTTCCCCCTTTCTGAAGCTTTCTTT CASSFPLSEAFF
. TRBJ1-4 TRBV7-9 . TGTTCCAGCAGCTTAACCAGTAATGAAAAACTGTTTTTT CSSSLTSNEKLFF
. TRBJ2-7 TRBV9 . TGTGCCAGCAGCGTAACGGGTGGGAGCTACGAGCAGTACTTC CASSVTGGSYEQYF
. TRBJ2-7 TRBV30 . TGTGCCTGGGATACAGGGTACGAGCAGTACTTC CAWDTGYEQYF
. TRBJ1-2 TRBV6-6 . TGTGCCAGCAACCAAGACAGTAACTATGGCTACACCTTC CASNQDSNYGYTF
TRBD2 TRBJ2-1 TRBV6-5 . TGTGCCAGCAGAAGCATAGCGGGGGGAAACAATGAGCAGTTCTTC CASRSIAGGNNEQFF
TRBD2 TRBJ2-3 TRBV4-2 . TGTGCCAGCAGCCAAGAAGCGGGGGGGCCAGATACGCAGTATTTT CASSQEAGGPDTQYF
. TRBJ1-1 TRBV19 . TGTGCCAGTACGGAAAGAGGCGTTGAAGCTTTCTTT CASTERGVEAFF
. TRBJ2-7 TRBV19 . TGTGCCAGTAGCCAACCCCGGGACATGAGCTCCTACGAGCAGTACTTC CASSQPRDMSSYEQYF
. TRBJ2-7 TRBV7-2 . TGTGCCAGCAGCTTACAGGGGACCTACGAGCAGTACTTC CASSLQGTYEQYF
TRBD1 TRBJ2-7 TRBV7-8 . TGTGCCAGCAGCCGTCTGAGGACAGGGGTCTCCTACGAGCAGTACTTC CASSRLRTGVSYEQYF
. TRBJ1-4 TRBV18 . TGTGCCAGCGCAGTGACAGTCCTTAATGAAAAACTGTTTTTT CASAVTVLNEKLFF
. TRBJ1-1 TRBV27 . TGTGCCAGCAGTGGCCGGGTCGCTCCTCTTGAAGCTTTCTTT CASSGRVAPLEAFF